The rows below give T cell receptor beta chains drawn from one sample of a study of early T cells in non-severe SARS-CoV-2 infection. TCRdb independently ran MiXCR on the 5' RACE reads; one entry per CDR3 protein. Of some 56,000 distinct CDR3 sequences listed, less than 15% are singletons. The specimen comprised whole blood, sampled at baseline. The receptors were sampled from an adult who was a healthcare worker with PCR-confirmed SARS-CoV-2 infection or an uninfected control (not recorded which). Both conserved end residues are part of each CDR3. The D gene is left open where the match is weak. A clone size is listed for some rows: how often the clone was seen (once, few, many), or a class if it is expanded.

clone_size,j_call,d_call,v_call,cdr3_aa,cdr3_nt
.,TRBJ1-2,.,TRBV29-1,CSVGGYTF,TGCAGCGTCGGCGGCTACACCTTC
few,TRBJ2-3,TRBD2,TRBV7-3,CASSSKTSGRFTDTQYF,TGTGCCAGCAGCTCAAAGACTAGCGGGAGATTCACAGATACGCAGTATTTT
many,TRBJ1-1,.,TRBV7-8,CASSLDQGGTEAFF,TGTGCCAGCAGCTTAGACCAGGGCGGAACTGAAGCTTTCTTT
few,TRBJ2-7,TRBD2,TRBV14,CASSHLGLAGSYEQYF,TGTGCCAGCAGCCACCTTGGACTAGCGGGGTCCTACGAGCAGTACTTC
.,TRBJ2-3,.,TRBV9,CASSVGVEQRTDTQYF,TGTGCCAGCAGCGTAGGGGTGGAGCAGCGCACAGATACGCAGTATTTT
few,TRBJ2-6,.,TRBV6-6,CASSYHGQFGANVLTF,TGTGCCAGCAGTTACCACGGACAGTTTGGGGCCAACGTCCTGACTTTC
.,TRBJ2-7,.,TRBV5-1,CASSVTPGDEQYF,TGCGCCAGCAGCGTTACCCCAGGGGACGAGCAGTACTTC
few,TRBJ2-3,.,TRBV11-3,CASSSMSQDTQYF,TGTGCCAGCAGCTCGATGTCTCAGGATACGCAGTATTTT
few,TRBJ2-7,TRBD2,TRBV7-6,CASSLGAGLYEQYF,TGTGCCAGCAGCTTAGGAGCGGGGCTCTACGAGCAGTACTTC
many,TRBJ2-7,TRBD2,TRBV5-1,CASSLNPSGPYEQYF,TGCGCCAGCAGCTTGAACCCTAGCGGACCCTACGAGCAGTACTTC
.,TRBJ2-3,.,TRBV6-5,CASSYYRADDTQYF,TGTGCCAGCAGTTACTACAGAGCGGACGATACGCAGTATTTT
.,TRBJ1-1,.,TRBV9,CASSVASNTEAFF,TGTGCCAGCAGCGTAGCGTCTAACACTGAAGCTTTCTTT
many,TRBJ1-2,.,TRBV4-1,CASSQGARLKGYTF,TGCGCCAGCAGCCAGGGGGCGCGGTTGAAGGGCTACACCTTC
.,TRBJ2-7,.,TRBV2,CASSEDRVVSGEQYF,TGTGCCAGCAGCGAAGACAGGGTAGTTAGCGGCGAGCAGTACTTC
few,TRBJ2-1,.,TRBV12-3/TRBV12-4,CASSFFPAEGFF,TGTGCCAGCAGTTTTTTCCCCGCCGAGGGGTTCTTC
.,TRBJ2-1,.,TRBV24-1,CATSRPGDEDNEQFF,TGTGCCACCAGTCGTCCCGGGGACGAGGACAATGAGCAGTTCTTC
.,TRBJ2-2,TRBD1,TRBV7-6,CASSRGTGGIGELFF,TGTGCCAGCAGCCGAGGGACAGGGGGCATCGGGGAGCTGTTTTTT
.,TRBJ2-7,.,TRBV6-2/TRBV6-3,CASSYVDRPYEQYF,TGTGCCAGCAGTTATGTGGACAGACCCTACGAGCAGTACTTC
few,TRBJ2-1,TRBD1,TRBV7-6,CASSRTGTGRTDEQFF,TGTGCCAGCAGCCGCACCGGGACAGGGAGGACAGACGAGCAGTTCTTC
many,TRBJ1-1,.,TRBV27,CAAGAGPNTEAFF,TGTGCCGCAGGAGCTGGGCCGAACACTGAAGCTTTCTTT
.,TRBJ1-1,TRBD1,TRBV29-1,CSVGDRHTEAFF,TGCAGCGTTGGGGACAGGCACACTGAAGCTTTCTTT
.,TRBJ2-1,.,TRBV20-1,CSANLGPGILYNEQFF,TGCAGTGCTAATTTGGGTCCCGGTATCCTGTACAATGAGCAGTTCTTC